The 25 T cell receptor beta chains presented below share a single source sample, sequenced in a study of PD-L1 blockade in urothelial cancer. Profiling relied on immunoSEQ multiplex PCR, and the TCRdb table lists in-frame clones only, not all of them. The sample shows more than 60,000 clones, 88% of them seen only once. Time point described: peripheral blood 6 weeks after treatment start. The source was PBMCs, collected around atezolizumab (anti-PD-L1) treatment. These receptor sequences come from a man aged 60-69 years with urothelial cancer.

The chain couples TRBV7-3 to TRBJ1-1; the D gene is possibly TRBD1 (5 bases). V was shortened by 2 bases and J by 4 bases, with 8 bases between the two germline ends. CDR3 length: 13 residues. Germline CDR1 is SGHTA and CDR2 is FQGTGA. In DNA, the CDR3 is TGTGCCAGCAGCTTAGACAGAAGCACTGAAGCTTTCTTT. Its protein is CASSLDRSTEAFF.

The rearrangement joins TRBV9 to TRBJ2-2; 8 bases fit TRBD2. Germline lookup yields CDR1 SGDLS and CDR2 YYNGEE. J gave up 6 bases and V 4 bases, and 5 bases lay outside the gene matches. The CDR3 has 14 residues. CDR3 sequence reads: CASSFGGGSGELFF. In DNA, the CDR3 is TGTGCCAGCAGCTTCGGGGGGGGGTCCGGGGAGCTGTTTTTT.

Remarks on this clone: This CDR3 is also generated by other DNA sequences in the sample. This rearrangement joins TRBV9 to TRBJ1-1; possible D gene TRBD1, 5 bases. This CDR3 region has 13 residues. Looked up from germline, CDR1 is SGDLS and CDR2 is YYNGEE. Trimming left V 4 bases short and J 1 base short, with 8 bases between. The CDR3 reads CASSPRGNTEAFF. CDR3 nucleotides: TGTGCCAGCAGCCCTAGGGGGAACACTGAAGCTTTCTTT.

J is TRBJ2-7 and V is TRBV19; the match to TRBD1 covers 9 bases. V was clipped by 3 bases and J by 5 bases; unmatched bases: 5. The germline CDR1 and CDR2 sequences are LNHDA and SQIVND (reference sequence). This CDR3 region has 14 residues. Written as DNA, the CDR3 is TGTGCCAGTAGTATGGGACAGGGCATCGACGAGCAGTACTTC. It specifies CASSMGQGIDEQYF.

The chain employs TRBV7-9 and TRBJ1-1; 10 positions match TRBD1. The germline gives CDR1 SEHNR, CDR2 FQNEAQ (reference sequence). V gave up 5 bases and J gave up 2 bases; unmatched junction bases: 8. There are 16 residues in the CDR3. The chain's CDR3 is CASSVWTGGFNTEAFF. The CDR3 DNA is TGTGCCAGCAGCGTTTGGACAGGGGGTTTTAACACTGAAGCTTTCTTT.

Only a few counts were recorded for this clone. This chain joins TRBV6-1 and TRBJ1-6, with D possibly TRBD1 on 6 matching bases. Germline CDR1 is MNHNS and CDR2 is SASEGT. This CDR3 has 14 residues. V was cut by 8 bases and J by 4 bases, with 12 bases left in between. DNA of the CDR3: TGTGCCAGCGTGCAGGGGCTTTATAATTCACCCCTCCACTTT. As protein: CASVQGLYNSPLHF.

The chain couples TRBV9 to TRBJ2-4, with TRBD2 identical over 9 bases. Germline V gene lookup returns CDR1 SGDLS and CDR2 YYNGEE. CDR3 length equals 17 residues. With 2 bases clipped from V and 8 bases from J, the junction kept 14 bases outside the gene matches. The CDR3 DNA reads as TGTGCCAGCAGCGTTTCCTCCGGGCGGGAGGGCCGGTACATTCAGTACTTC. Its protein product is CASSVSSGREGRYIQYF.

The sample holds one count of this clone. The chain has TRBV7-9 and TRBJ1-5, with TRBD1 as a possible D gene (5 bases). Trimming left V 2 bases short and J 0 bases short, with 8 bases between. Germline values: CDR1 SEHNR, CDR2 FQNEAQ (reference sequence). The CDR3 runs 15 residues. CDR3 DNA sequence: TGTGCCAGCAGCTTAACAGGAAATAGCAATCAGCCCCAGCATTTT. It translates to CASSLTGNSNQPQHF.

This clone has just one count. The chain employs TRBV18 and TRBJ2-7; 8 nucleotides agree with TRBD2. CDR1 and CDR2 from the germline V gene are KGHSH and LQKENI. V was clipped by 4 bases and J by 5 bases; unmatched bases: 13. The CDR3 extends over 16 amino acids. The CDR3 DNA reads as TGTGCCAGCTCACGGGAAAGAGCGGGAGAAGGGCACGAGCAGTACTTC. Encoded protein: CASSRERAGEGHEQYF. Full variable domain (rest looked up from reference TRBV18 and TRBJ2-7): NAGVMQNPRHLVRRRGQEARLRCSPMKGHSHVYWYRQLPEEGLKFMVYLQKENIIDESGMPKERFSAEFPKEGPSILRIQQVVRGDSAAYFCASSRERAGEGHEQYFGPGTRLTVT.

The rearrangement joins TRBV2 to TRBJ2-2, with D hard to call. This CDR3 is built from 12 residues. The germline V gene has CDR1 SNHLY and CDR2 FYNNEI. With 6 bases removed from V and 4 bases from J, the gap between germline ends came to 6 bases. CDR3 amino acids: CASRYSTGELFF. The CDR3 DNA is TGTGCCAGCAGGTACAGCACCGGGGAGCTGTTTTTT.

The chain employs TRBV30 and TRBJ1-1; D may be TRBD1 (5 bases). Germline V gene sequence: CDR1 GTSNPN, CDR2 SVGIG (reference sequence). Deletions cut 2 bases from V and 1 base from J, with 8 bases between. CDR3 length: 13 residues. CDR3 sequence reads: CAWSLGGNTEAFF. The CDR3 nucleotides are TGTGCCTGGAGTTTGGGGGGGAACACTGAAGCTTTCTTT.

The V and J genes are TRBV7-9 and TRBJ2-2; 8 nucleotides match TRBD1. The length of the CDR3 is 14 residues. Germline V gene sequence: CDR1 SEHNR, CDR2 FQNEAQ (reference sequence). After removal of 6 bases from V and 1 base from J, the junction contained 1 base not matched to a gene. This CDR3 is CASSGQGNTGELFF. The CDR3, as DNA: TGTGCCAGCAGTGGACAGGGGAACACCGGGGAGCTGTTTTTT.

V gene TRBV7-2 combines with J gene TRBJ2-3; 14 bases map to TRBD2. The CDR3 is 17 residues long. V gave up 10 bases and J gave up 0 bases; unmatched junction bases: 9. Germline V CDR1 and CDR2: SGHTA, FQGNSA. CDR3 nucleotides: TGTGCCACCCGACTAGCGGGAGGGCCCAGGAGCACAGATACGCAGTATTTT. Its translation is CATRLAGGPRSTDTQYF. Supplemented by reference TRBV7-2 and TRBJ2-3, the full variable domain reads GAGVSQSPSNKVTEKGKDVELRCDPISGHTALYWYRQSLGQGLEFLIYFQGNSAPDKSGLPSDRFSAERTGGSVSTLTIQRTQQEDSAVYLCATRLAGGPRSTDTQYFGPGTRLTVL.

CDR3 sequence (DNA): TGTGCCAGCAGTTTATATGGAGGTGTCGCAGACTACGAGCAGTACTTC. Protein sequence: CASSLYGGVADYEQYF. V is TRBV27 and J is TRBJ2-7; D perhaps matches TRBD2 (5 bases). Trimming removed 1 base at V and 3 bases at J, with 16 bases between. Germline V gene data show CDR1 as MNHEY and CDR2 as SMNVEV (reference sequence). The CDR3 is 16 residues long.

The genes are TRBV29-1 and TRBJ2-1; D perhaps matches TRBD2 (5 bases). The CDR3 covers 12 residues. Trimming took off 6 bases at V and 2 bases at J, with 8 bases between the two ends. The germline CDR1 and CDR2 sequences are SQVTM and ANQGSEA. The DNA for the CDR3 is TGCAGCGTAGCGGAAACCTACAATGAGCAGTTCTTC. This encodes CSVAETYNEQFF.

This clone has just a few counts. The chain joins TRBV5-1 to TRBJ2-5, with 7 bases that match TRBD2. The germline V gene encodes CDR1 SGHRS and CDR2 YFSETQ. This CDR3 spans 12 amino acids. V shed 7 bases and J 3 bases; nucleotides not matched to a gene: 3. The CDR3 spells CASASGKETQYF. The CDR3 DNA is TGCGCCAGCGCTAGCGGAAAAGAGACCCAGTACTTC.

V usage is TRBV7-3 and J usage is TRBJ1-1; D unresolved. The CDR3 consists of 13 residues. Germline-derived CDR1 and CDR2 are SGHTA and FQGTGA. V gave up 5 bases and J gave up 2 bases, with 9 bases separating them. CDR3 bases: TGTGCCAGCAGCCGCACAATTAACACTGAAGCTTTCTTT. It specifies CASSRTINTEAFF. Based on the CDR3 plus reference TRBV7-3 and TRBJ1-1, the full variable domain is GAGVSQTPSNKVTEKGKYVELRCDPISGHTALYWYRQSLGQGPEFLIYFQGTGAADDSGLPNDRFFAVRPEGSVSTLKIQRTERGDSAVYLCASSRTINTEAFFGQGTRLTVV.

The chain is built from TRBV30 and TRBJ2-7; possible D gene TRBD1, 6 bases. V was clipped by 2 bases and J by 4 bases, with 9 bases between them. Germline CDR1 reads GTSNPN; CDR2 reads SVGIG (reference sequence). CDR3 size: 12 residues. CDR3 protein: CAWSFTGYEQYF. For the CDR3, the DNA is TGTGCCTGGAGTTTTACAGGGTACGAGCAGTACTTC.

This rearrangement joins TRBV14 to TRBJ2-5; TRBD2 is a possible D gene (6 bases). The CDR3 is 16 amino acids. Germline V CDR1 and CDR2: SGHDN, FVKESK. Trimming shortened V by 0 bases and J by 6 bases, and 17 bases separated the two germline ends. CDR3 sequence: CASSQDWWGEAKTQYF. Written as DNA, the CDR3 is TGTGCCAGCAGCCAAGATTGGTGGGGGGAGGCGAAGACCCAGTACTTC.

The rearrangement links TRBV23-1 to TRBJ2-7; 10 bases are shared with TRBD1. Being an ORF, TRBV23-1 has a function that is uncertain. CDR3 size: 17 residues. The V gene end was trimmed by 1 base and the J gene end by 2 bases; junction bases not matched to a gene: 8. CDR3 nucleotide sequence: TGCGCCAGCAGTCAATTCAGGAGACAGGGGGCTACCTACGAGCAGTACTTC. The encoded protein is CASSQFRRQGATYEQYF.

The gene calls are TRBV9 and TRBJ2-2; D is perhaps TRBD1 (6 bases). V was shortened by 3 bases and J by 4 bases, with 13 bases between the two germline ends. CDR1 is SGDLS and CDR2 is YYNGEE in the germline V gene. This CDR3 contains 15 residues. The CDR3 DNA sequence: TGTGCCAGCAGCGGGGGTGGGGGCGTCACCGGGGAGCTGTTTTTT. This encodes CASSGGGGVTGELFF.

This chain links TRBV28 with TRBJ1-1; perhaps TRBD1 as D (6 bases). V gave up 6 bases and J gave up 1 base, with 15 bases separating them. The CDR3 extends over 15 amino acids. Germline assignment: CDR1 MDHEN and CDR2 SYDVKM. CDR3 residues: CASRKDRATNTEAFF. CDR3 sequence (DNA): TGTGCCAGCAGGAAGGACAGAGCTACGAACACTGAAGCTTTCTTT.

This chain links TRBV5-1 with TRBJ2-5; perhaps TRBD1 as D (6 bases). This CDR3 contains 15 residues. Germline loops: CDR1 SGHRS, CDR2 YFSETQ. The V and J ends lost 6 bases and 0 bases respectively, with 15 bases between them. The CDR3 reads CASNREGTYQETQYF. CDR3 DNA: TGCGCCAGCAACAGGGAAGGGACCTACCAAGAGACCCAGTACTTC.

The genes are TRBV7-9 and TRBJ2-7, with 16 bases fitting TRBD2. Germline V gene lookup returns CDR1 SEHNR and CDR2 FQNEAQ (reference sequence). After removal of 1 base from V and 9 bases from J, the junction contained 6 bases not matched to a gene. CDR3 length equals 16 residues. In DNA, the CDR3 is TGTGCCAGCAGCTTAGGCCAGGGACTAGCGGGAGGGTCGCAGTACTTC. It encodes CASSLGQGLAGGSQYF.

J is TRBJ1-2 and V is TRBV13, with D maybe TRBD1 (5 bases). V was cut by 5 bases and J by 8 bases, with 12 bases left in between. Germline V gene sequence: CDR1 PRHDT, CDR2 FYEKMQ (reference sequence). This CDR3 contains 12 residues. Written as DNA, the CDR3 is TGTGCCAGCAGCCTTCGACAGTACGGCTACACCTTC. This sequence encodes CASSLRQYGYTF.